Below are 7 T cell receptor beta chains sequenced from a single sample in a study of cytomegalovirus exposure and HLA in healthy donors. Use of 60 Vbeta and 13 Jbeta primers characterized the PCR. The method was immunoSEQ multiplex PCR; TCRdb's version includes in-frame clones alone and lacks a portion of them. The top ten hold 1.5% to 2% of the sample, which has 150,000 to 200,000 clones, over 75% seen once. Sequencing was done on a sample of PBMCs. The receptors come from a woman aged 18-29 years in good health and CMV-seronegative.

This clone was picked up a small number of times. In DNA form, the CDR3 reads TGTGCCAGCAGCTTAGACGACAGGGGTGCCCCCTACAATGAGCAGTTCTTC. As protein: CASSLDDRGAPYNEQFF. The rearrangement joins TRBV7-8 to TRBJ2-1, with TRBD1 matching over 8 bases. The CDR3 has 17 amino acids. CDR1 is SGHVS, CDR2 FQNEAQ, per germline. The junction had 7 bases not matched to a gene; V was cut back by 1 base and J by 2 bases.

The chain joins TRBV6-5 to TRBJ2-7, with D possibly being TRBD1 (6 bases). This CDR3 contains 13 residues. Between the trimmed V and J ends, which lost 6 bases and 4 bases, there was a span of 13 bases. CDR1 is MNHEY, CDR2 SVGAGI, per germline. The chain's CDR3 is CASRQGFGYEQYF. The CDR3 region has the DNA TGTGCCAGCAGACAGGGATTTGGTTACGAGCAGTACTTC.

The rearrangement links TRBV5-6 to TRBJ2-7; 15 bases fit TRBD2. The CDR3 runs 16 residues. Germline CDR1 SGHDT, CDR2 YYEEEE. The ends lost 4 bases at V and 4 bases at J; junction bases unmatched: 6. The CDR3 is CASSGGTSGGYYEQYF. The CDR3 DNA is TGTGCCAGCAGCGGGGGGACTAGCGGGGGGTATTACGAGCAGTACTTC. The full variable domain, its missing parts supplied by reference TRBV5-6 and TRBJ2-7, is DAGVTQSPTHLIKTRGQQVTLRCSPKSGHDTVSWYQQALGQGPQFIFQYYEEEERQRGNFPDRFSGHQFPNYSSELNVNALLLGDSALYLCASSGGTSGGYYEQYFGPGTRLTVT.

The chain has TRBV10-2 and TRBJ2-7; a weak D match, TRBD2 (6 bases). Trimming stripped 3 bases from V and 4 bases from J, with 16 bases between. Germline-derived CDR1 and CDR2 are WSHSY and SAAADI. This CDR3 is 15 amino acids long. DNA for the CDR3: TGCGCCAGCAGTGAAGAAATCGGGGGAGCGTACGAGCAGTACTTC. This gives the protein CASSEEIGGAYEQYF.

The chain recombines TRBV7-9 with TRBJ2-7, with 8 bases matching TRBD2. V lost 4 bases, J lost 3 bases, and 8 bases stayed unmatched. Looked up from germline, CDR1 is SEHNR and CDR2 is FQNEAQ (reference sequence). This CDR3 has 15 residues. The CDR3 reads CASSSGGNLNYEQYF. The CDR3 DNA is TGTGCCAGCAGCTCGGGAGGGAACCTTAACTACGAGCAGTACTTC. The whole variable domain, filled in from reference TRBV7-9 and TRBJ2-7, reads DTGVSQNPRHKITKRGQNVTFRCDPISEHNRLYWYRQTLGQGPEFLTYFQNEAQLEKSRLLSDRFSAERPKGSFSTLEIQRTEQGDSAMYLCASSSGGNLNYEQYFGPGTRLTVT.

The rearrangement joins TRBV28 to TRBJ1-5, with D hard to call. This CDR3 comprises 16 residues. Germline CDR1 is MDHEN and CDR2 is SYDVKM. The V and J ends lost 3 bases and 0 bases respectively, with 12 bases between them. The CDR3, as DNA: TGTGCCAGCAGTTTCAGAGTTGGGAGTAGCAATCAGCCCCAGCATTTT. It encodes CASSFRVGSSNQPQHF.

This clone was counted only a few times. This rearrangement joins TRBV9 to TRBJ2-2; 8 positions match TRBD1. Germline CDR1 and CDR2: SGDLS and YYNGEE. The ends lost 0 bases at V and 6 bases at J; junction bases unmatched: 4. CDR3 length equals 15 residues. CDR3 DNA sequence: TGTGCCAGCAGCGTAGAGACAGGGGCATCCGGGGAGCTGTTTTTT. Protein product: CASSVETGASGELFF.